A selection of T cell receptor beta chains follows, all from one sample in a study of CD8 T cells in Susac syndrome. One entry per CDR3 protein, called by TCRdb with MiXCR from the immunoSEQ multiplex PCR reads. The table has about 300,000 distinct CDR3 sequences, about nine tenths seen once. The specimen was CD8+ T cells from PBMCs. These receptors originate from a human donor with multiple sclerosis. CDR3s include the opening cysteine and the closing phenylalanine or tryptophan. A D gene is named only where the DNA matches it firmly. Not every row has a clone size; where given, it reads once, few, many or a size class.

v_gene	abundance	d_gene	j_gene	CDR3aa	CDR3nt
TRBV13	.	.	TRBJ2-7	CASSPPPRGEQYF	TGTGCCAGCAGTCCCCCCCCTCGGGGCGAGCAGTACTTC
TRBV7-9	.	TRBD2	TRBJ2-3	CASSPNSGGATDTQYF	TGTGCCAGCAGCCCAAATAGCGGGGGGGCGACAGATACGCAGTATTTT
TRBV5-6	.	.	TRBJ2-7	CASSFLGTEEVEQYF	TGTGCCAGCAGCTTCCTAGGGACGGAAGAGGTCGAGCAGTACTTC
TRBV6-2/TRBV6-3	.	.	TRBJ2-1	CASSFPPNEQFF	TGTGCCAGCAGTTTTCCCCCCAATGAGCAGTTCTTC
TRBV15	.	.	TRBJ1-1	CATSRRTVMNTEAFF	TGTGCCACCAGCAGGAGGACAGTCATGAACACTGAAGCTTTCTTT
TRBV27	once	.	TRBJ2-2	CASSLFGTGELFF	TGTGCCAGCAGTTTATTCGGCACCGGGGAGCTGTTTTTT
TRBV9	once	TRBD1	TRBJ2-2	CASSVNRQGANTGELFF	TGTGCCAGCAGCGTAAACAGACAGGGGGCGAACACCGGGGAGCTGTTTTTT
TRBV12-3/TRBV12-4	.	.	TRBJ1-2	CATGAGDGYTF	TGTGCCACCGGAGCTGGTGATGGCTACACCTTC
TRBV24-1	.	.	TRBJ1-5	CATSGLGRDQSQHF	TGTGCCACCAGTGGACTCGGGAGGGATCAATCCCAGCATTTT
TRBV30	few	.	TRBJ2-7	CAWSVWNYEQYF	TGTGCCTGGAGTGTCTGGAACTACGAGCAGTACTTC
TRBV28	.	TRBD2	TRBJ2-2	CASSSPPGTRAPYTGELFF	TGTGCCAGCAGTTCCCCCCCCGGGACTAGAGCCCCATACACCGGGGAGCTGTTTTTT
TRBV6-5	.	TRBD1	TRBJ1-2	CASSLTGLGYTF	TGTGCCAGCAGCTTGACAGGGCTTGGCTACACCTTC
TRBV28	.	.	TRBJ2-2	CASSLWTGYTGELFF	TGTGCCAGCAGTTTATGGACCGGGTATACCGGGGAGCTGTTTTTT
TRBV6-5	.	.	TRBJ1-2	CASSSPAVNYGYTF	TGTGCCAGCAGTTCCCCGGCGGTCAACTATGGCTACACCTTC
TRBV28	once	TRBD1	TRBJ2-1	CASSVQGRPYNEQFF	TGTGCCAGCAGCGTACAGGGGCGGCCTTACAATGAGCAGTTCTTC
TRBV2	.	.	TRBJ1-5	CASHPINQPQHF	TGTGCCAGTCATCCCATCAATCAGCCCCAGCATTTT
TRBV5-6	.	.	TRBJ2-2	CASGLGNTGELFF	TGTGCCAGCGGCTTGGGAAACACCGGGGAGCTGTTTTTT
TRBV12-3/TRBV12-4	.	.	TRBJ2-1	CASSPVLIRDSNNEQFF	TGTGCCAGCAGTCCCGTCCTAATAAGGGACTCCAACAATGAGCAGTTCTTC
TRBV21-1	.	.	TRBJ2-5	CASSKWGGGHLETQYF	TGTGCCAGCAGCAAATGGGGCGGGGGTCACTTGGAGACCCAGTACTTC
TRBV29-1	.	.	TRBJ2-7	CSALTDEQYF	TGCAGCGCTCTGACGGACGAGCAGTACTTC
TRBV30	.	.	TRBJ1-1	CAWSPVNTEAFF	TGTGCCTGGTCGCCTGTGAACACTGAAGCTTTCTTT
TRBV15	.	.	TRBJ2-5	CATSRDLSNPETQYF	TGTGCCACCAGCAGAGATTTATCCAACCCGGAGACCCAGTACTTC
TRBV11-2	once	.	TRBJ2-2	CASSLGPDAGPGELFF	TGTGCCAGCAGCCTAGGCCCCGACGCTGGACCCGGGGAGCTGTTTTTT
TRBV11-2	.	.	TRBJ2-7	CASRLTQGYEQYF	TGTGCCAGCAGATTGACACAGGGTTACGAGCAGTACTTC
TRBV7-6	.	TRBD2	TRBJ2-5	CASSPWLAGDETQYF	TGTGCCAGCAGCCCCTGGCTAGCGGGAGATGAGACCCAGTACTTC
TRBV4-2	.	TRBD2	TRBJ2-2	CASSQDPSGGTGELFF	TGTGCCAGCAGCCAAGATCCTAGCGGGGGCACCGGGGAGCTGTTTTTT
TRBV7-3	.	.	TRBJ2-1	CASSSAAYNEQFF	TGTGCCAGCAGCTCAGCAGCCTACAATGAGCAGTTCTTC
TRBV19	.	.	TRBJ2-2	CASSLGQSTGELFF	TGTGCCAGTAGTCTTGGACAGAGCACCGGGGAGCTGTTTTTT
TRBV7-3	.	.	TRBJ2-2	CASSPTDTGELFF	TGTGCCAGCAGCCCGACAGACACCGGGGAGCTGTTTTTT
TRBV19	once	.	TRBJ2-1	CASSIADRGEQFF	TGTGCCAGTAGTATAGCTGACCGGGGTGAGCAGTTCTTC
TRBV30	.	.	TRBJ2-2	CAWSVQGPHTGELFF	TGTGCCTGGAGTGTCCAAGGACCCCACACCGGGGAGCTGTTTTTT
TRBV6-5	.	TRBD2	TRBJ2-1	CASSLIAGANNEQFF	TGTGCCAGCAGTTTGATAGCGGGAGCGAACAATGAGCAGTTCTTC
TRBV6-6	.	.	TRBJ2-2	CASSFGTGYTGELFF	TGTGCCAGCAGTTTTGGGACTGGCTACACCGGGGAGCTGTTTTTT
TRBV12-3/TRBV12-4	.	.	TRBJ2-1	CASTPWAVSYNEQFF	TGTGCCAGCACCCCTTGGGCCGTCTCCTACAATGAGCAGTTCTTC
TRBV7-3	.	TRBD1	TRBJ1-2	CASSGQDSYGYTF	TGTGCCAGCAGCGGACAGGACTCCTATGGCTACACCTTC
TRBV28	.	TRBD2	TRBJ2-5	CASSFRLAAQETQYF	TGTGCCAGCAGTTTCCGACTAGCCGCTCAGGAGACCCAGTACTTC
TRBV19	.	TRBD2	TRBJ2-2	CASSISGLAVTGELFF	TGTGCCAGTAGTATCTCTGGACTAGCGGTCACCGGGGAGCTGTTTTTT
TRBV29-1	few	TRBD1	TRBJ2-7	CSVMTGDYEQYF	TGCAGCGTGATGACAGGGGACTACGAGCAGTACTTC
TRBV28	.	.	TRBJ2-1	CASSFAGEYNEQFF	TGTGCCAGCAGTTTCGCCGGGGAGTACAATGAGCAGTTCTTC
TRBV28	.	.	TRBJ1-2	CASSFESDGYGYTF	TGTGCCAGCAGTTTTGAGTCGGACGGCTATGGCTACACCTTC
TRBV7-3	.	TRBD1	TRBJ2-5	CASSVSGGSETQYF	TGTGCCAGCAGCGTCTCAGGGGGATCAGAGACCCAGTACTTC
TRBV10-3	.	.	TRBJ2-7	CAINAGGPYEQYF	TGTGCCATCAACGCAGGAGGCCCCTACGAGCAGTACTTC
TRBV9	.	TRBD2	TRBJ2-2	CASSSFRGDGGMNTGELFF	TGTGCCAGCAGCTCGTTTAGAGGGGACGGGGGGATGAACACCGGGGAGCTGTTTTTT
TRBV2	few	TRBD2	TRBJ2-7	CASRGLAGAYEQYF	TGTGCCAGCAGAGGACTAGCGGGAGCCTACGAGCAGTACTTC
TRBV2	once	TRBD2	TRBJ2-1	CASRPLILQLAETDEQFF	TGTGCCAGCAGGCCCTTAATATTACAACTAGCGGAGACGGATGAGCAGTTCTTC
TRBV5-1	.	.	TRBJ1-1	CASILGNGNTEAFF	TGCGCCAGCATCCTAGGGAACGGGAACACTGAAGCTTTCTTT
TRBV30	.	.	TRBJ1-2	CAWSVNLREDYGYTF	TGTGCCTGGAGTGTAAATCTGAGAGAGGACTATGGCTACACCTTC
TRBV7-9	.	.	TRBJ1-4	CASSLGHEKLFF	TGTGCCAGCAGCTTAGGCCATGAAAAACTGTTTTTT
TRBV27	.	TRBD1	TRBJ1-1	CASSLRGLETEAFF	TGTGCCAGCAGTTTGAGGGGGCTGGAGACTGAAGCTTTCTTT
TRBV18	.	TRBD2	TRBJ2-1	CASSPPTTSGRNEQFF	TGTGCCAGCTCGCCACCTACGACTAGCGGACGCAATGAGCAGTTCTTC
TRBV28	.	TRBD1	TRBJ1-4	CASSDRGRDEKLFF	TGTGCCAGCAGTGACAGGGGTCGGGATGAAAAACTGTTTTTT
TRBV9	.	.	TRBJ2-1	CASSVEGTPGGNEQFF	TGTGCCAGCAGCGTAGAGGGCACCCCCGGGGGCAATGAGCAGTTCTTC
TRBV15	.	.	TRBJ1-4	CATSTGTINEKLFF	TGTGCCACCAGCACGGGGACGATAAATGAAAAACTGTTTTTT
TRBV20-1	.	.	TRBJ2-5	CSASRTEQETQYF	TGCAGTGCTTCCCGGACAGAACAAGAGACCCAGTACTTC
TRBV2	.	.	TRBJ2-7	CASSDRQGMNEQYF	TGTGCCAGCAGTGATCGCCAGGGAATGAACGAGCAGTACTTC
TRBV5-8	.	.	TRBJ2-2	CASSPRGRQGNTGELFF	TGTGCCAGCAGCCCGAGGGGACGGCAGGGGAACACCGGGGAGCTGTTTTTT
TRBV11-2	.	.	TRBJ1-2	CASKNSRERDGYTF	TGTGCCAGCAAGAACTCGCGGGAAAGGGATGGCTACACCTTC